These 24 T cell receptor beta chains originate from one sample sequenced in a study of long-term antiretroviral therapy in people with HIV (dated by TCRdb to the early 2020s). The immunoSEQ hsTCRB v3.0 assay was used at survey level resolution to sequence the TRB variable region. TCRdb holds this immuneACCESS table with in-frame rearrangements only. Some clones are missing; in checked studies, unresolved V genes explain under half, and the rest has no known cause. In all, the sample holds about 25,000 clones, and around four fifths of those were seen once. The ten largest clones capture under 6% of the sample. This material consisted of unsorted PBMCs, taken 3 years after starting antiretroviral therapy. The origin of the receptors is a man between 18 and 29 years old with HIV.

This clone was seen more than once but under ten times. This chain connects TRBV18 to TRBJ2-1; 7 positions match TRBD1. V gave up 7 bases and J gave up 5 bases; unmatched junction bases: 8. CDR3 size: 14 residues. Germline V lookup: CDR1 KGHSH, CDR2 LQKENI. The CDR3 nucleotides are TGTGCCAGCTATCCCGGGACAGCTAACAATGAGCAGTTCTTC. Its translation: CASYPGTANNEQFF.

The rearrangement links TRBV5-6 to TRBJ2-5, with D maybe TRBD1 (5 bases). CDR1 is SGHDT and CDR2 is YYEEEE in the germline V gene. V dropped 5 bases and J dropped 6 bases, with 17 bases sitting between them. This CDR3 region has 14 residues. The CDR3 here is CASSPGNLGQTQYF. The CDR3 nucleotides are TGTGCCAGCAGTCCGGGTAACCTGGGGCAGACCCAGTACTTC.

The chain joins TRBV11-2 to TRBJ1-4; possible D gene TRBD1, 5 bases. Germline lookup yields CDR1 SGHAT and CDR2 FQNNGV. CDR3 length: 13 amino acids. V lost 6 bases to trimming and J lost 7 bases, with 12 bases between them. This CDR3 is CASRRTGGEKLFF. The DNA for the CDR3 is TGTGCCAGCAGAAGAACCGGGGGTGAAAAACTGTTTTTT.

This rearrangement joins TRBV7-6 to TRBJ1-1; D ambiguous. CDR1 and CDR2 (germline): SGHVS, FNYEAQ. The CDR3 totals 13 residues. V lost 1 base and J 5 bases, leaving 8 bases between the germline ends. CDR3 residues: CASSLGESTEAFF. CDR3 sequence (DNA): TGTGCCAGCAGCTTAGGGGAAAGTACTGAAGCTTTCTTT.

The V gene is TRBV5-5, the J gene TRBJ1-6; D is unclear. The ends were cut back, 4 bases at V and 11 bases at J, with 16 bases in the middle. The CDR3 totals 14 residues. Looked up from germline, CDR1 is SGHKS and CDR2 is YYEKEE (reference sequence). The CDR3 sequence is CASSPRSPATPLHF. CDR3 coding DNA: TGTGCCAGCAGCCCTCGGTCGCCAGCCACACCCCTCCACTTT.

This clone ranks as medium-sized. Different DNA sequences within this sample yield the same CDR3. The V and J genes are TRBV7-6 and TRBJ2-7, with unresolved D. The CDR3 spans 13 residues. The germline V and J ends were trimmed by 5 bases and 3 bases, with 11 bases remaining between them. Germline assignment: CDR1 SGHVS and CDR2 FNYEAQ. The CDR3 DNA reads TGTGCCAGCAGCCTCGGACCCAACTACGAGCAGTACGTC. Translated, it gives CASSLGPNYEQYV.

In nucleotides, the CDR3 is TGTGCCAGCAGTTACCAAGACGGGCAGCCCCAGCATTTT. Translating it yields CASSYQDGQPQHF. V is TRBV6-6 and J is TRBJ1-5; no reliable D call. CDR3 length: 13 amino acids. V was pared by 2 bases and J by 7 bases, with 9 bases between. Germline V gene sequence: CDR1 MNHNY, CDR2 SVGAGI (reference sequence).

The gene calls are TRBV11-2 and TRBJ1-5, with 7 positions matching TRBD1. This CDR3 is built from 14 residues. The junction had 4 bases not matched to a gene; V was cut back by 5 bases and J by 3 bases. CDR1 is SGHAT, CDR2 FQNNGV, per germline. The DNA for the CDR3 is TGTGCCAGCAGCCTAGGACAGGTCAATCAGCCCCAGCATTTT. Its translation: CASSLGQVNQPQHF.

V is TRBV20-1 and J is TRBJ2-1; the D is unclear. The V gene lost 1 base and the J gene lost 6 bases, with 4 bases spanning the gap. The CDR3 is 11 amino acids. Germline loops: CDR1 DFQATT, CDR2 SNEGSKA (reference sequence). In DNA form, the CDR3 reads TGCAGTGCTAGAGTTGTCAATGAGCAGTTCTTC. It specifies CSARVVNEQFF.

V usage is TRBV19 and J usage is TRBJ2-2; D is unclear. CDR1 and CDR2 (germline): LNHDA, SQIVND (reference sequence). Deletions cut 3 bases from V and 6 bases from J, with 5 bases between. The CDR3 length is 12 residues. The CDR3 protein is CASSIYPGELFF. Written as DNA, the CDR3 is TGTGCCAGTAGTATTTACCCCGGGGAGCTGTTTTTT.

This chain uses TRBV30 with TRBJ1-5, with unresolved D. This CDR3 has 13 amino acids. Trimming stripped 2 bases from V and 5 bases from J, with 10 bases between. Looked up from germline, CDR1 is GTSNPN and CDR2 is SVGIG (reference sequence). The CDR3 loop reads CAWSQSPHQPQHF. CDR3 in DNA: TGTGCCTGGAGTCAAAGCCCCCATCAGCCCCAGCATTTT.

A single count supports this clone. The CDR3 DNA reads TGTGCCAGCAGCAGACAGGGCTCCTACAATGAGCAGTTCTTC. Protein sequence: CASSRQGSYNEQFF. The chain employs TRBV2 and TRBJ2-1; TRBD1 matches at 7 bases. From germline, CDR1 is SNHLY and CDR2 FYNNEI. The CDR3 runs 14 residues. V was clipped by 6 bases and J by 0 bases; unmatched bases: 2.

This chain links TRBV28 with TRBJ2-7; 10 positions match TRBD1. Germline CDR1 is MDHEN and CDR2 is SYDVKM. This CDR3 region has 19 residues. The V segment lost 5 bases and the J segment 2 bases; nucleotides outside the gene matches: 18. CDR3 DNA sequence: TGTGCCAGCAGTCCATGGGGGGGCGAGGGACAGGGGACGCCCTACGAGCAGTACTTC. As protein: CASSPWGGEGQGTPYEQYF.

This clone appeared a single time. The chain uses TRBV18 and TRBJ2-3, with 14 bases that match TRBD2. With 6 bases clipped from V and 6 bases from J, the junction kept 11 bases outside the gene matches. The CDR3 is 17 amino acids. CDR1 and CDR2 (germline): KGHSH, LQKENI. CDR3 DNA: TGTGCCAGCTCTCCTGGGACTAGCGGGAGCCTGGCGGATACGCAGTATTTT. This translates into CASSPGTSGSLADTQYF.

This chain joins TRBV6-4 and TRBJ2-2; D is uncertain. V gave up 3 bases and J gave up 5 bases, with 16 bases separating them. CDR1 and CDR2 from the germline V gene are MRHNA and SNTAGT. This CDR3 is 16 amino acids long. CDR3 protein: CASSDEAGLETGELFF. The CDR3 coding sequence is TGTGCCAGCAGTGATGAGGCTGGGTTGGAGACCGGGGAGCTGTTTTTT.

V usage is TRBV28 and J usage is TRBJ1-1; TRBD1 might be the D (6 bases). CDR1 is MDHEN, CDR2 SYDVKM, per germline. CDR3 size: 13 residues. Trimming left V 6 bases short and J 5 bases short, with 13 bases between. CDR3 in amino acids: CASSSPGETEAFF. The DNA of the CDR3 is TGTGCCAGCAGCTCCCCAGGGGAAACTGAAGCTTTCTTT.

The CDR3 is CASSETSTGSFEQYV. The CDR3, as DNA: TGTGCCAGCAGTGAGACTTCGACAGGGTCCTTCGAGCAGTACGTC. The rearrangement uses TRBV6-1 and TRBJ2-7, with 7 positions matching TRBD1. The CDR3 is made up of 15 amino acids. CDR1 and CDR2 (germline): MNHNS, SASEGT.

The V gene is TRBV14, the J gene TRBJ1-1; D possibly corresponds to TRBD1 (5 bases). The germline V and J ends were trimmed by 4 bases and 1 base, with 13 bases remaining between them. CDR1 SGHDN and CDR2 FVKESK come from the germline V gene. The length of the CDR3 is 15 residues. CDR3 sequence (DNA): TGTGCCAGCAGCCCATACCGGGGGGAGAACACTGAAGCTTTCTTT. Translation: CASSPYRGENTEAFF.

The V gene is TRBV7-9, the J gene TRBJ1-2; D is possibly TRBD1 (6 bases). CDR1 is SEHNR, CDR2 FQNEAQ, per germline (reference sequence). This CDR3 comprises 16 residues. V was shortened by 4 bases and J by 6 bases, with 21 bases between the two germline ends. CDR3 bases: TGTGCCAGCAGCTCACAATATGCAGGGGCGGGGAATGGCTACACCTTC. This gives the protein CASSSQYAGAGNGYTF.

CDR3: CASSLAPGRAFNSPLHF. The CDR3 coding sequence is TGTGCCAGCAGCTTAGCTCCAGGGCGGGCCTTCAATTCACCCCTCCACTTT. The chain employs TRBV7-9 and TRBJ1-6; D might be TRBD1 (5 bases). The CDR3 consists of 17 residues. From germline, CDR1 is SEHNR and CDR2 FQNEAQ (reference sequence). Trimming took 0 bases from V and 7 from J, leaving 16 bases between them.

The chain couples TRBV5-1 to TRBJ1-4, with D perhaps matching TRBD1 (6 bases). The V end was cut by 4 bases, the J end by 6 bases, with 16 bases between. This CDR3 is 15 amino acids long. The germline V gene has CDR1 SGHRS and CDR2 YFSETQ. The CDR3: CASSATGTRDEKLFF. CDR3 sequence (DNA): TGCGCCAGCAGCGCCACCGGGACAAGAGATGAAAAACTGTTTTTT.

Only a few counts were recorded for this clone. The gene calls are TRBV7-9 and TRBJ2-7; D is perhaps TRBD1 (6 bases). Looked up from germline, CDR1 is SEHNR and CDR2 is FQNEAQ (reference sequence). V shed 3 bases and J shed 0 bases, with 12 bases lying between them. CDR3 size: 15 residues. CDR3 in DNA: TGTGCCAGCAGCTTCCTAAGGGGGTTCTCCTACGAGCAGTACTTC. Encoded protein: CASSFLRGFSYEQYF.

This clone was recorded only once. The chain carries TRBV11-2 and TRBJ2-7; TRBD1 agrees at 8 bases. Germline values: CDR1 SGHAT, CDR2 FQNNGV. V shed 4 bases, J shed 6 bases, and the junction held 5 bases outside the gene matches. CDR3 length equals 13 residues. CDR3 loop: CASSSDRGGEQYV. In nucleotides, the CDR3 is TGTGCCAGCAGCTCCGACAGGGGAGGCGAGCAGTACGTC.

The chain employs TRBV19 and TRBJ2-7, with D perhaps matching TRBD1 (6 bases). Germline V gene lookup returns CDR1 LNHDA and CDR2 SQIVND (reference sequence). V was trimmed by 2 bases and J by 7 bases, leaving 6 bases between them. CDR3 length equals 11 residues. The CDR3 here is CASSIRGEQYF. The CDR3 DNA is TGTGCCAGTAGTATAAGGGGGGAGCAGTACTTC.